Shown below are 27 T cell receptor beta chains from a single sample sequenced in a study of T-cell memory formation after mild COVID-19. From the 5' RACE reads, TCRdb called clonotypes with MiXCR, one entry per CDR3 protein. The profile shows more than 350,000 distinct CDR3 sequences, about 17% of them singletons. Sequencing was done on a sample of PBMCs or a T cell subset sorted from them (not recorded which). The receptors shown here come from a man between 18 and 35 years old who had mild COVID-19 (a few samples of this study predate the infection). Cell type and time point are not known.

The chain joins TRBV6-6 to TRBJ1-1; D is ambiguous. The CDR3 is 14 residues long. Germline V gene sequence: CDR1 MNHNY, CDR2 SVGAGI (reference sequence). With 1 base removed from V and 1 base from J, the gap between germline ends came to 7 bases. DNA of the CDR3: TGTGCCAGCAGTTACTGGGCATCGAACACTGAAGCTTTCTTT. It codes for CASSYWASNTEAFF.

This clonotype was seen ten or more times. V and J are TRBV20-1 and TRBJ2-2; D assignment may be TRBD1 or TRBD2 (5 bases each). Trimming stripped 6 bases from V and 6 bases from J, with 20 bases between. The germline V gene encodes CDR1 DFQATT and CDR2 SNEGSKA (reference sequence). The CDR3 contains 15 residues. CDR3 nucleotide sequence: TGCAGTGCCACCAAGGCAGGGTGGGGGTCCGGGGAGCTGTTTTTT. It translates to CSATKAGWGSGELFF.

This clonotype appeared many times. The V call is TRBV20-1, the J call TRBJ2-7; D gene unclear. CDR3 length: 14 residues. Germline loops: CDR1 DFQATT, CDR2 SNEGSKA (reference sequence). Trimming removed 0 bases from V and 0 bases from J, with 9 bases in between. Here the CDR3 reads CSARDPPSSYEQYV. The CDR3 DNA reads TGCAGTGCTAGAGATCCCCCTAGCTCCTACGAGCAGTACGTC.

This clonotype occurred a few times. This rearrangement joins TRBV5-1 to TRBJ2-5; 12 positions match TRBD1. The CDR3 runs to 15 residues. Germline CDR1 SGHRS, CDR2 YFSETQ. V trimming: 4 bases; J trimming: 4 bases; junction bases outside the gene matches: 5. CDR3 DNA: TGCGCCAGCAGCCCAGCGGGACAGGGGGCAGAGACCCAGTACTTC. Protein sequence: CASSPAGQGAETQYF. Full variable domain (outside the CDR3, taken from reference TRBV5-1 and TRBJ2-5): KAGVTQTPRYLIKTRGQQVTLSCSPISGHRSVSWYQQTPGQGLQFLFEYFSETQRNKGNFPGRFSGRQFSNSRSEMNVSTLELGDSALYLCASSPAGQGAETQYFGPGTRLLVL.

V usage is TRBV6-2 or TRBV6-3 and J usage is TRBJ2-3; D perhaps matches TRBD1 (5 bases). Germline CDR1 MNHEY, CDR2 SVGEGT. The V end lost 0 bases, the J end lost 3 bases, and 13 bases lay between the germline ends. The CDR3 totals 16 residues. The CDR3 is CASSYSAVTGTDTQYF. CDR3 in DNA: TGTGCCAGCAGTTACTCGGCCGTAACAGGAACAGATACGCAGTATTTT.

CDR3 sequence reads: CSGPGLAADTQYF. CDR3 DNA: TGCAGTGGCCCGGGACTAGCCGCAGATACGCAGTATTTT. The chain links TRBV20-1 to TRBJ2-3; 9 nucleotides align to TRBD2. Germline CDR1 and CDR2: DFQATT and SNEGSKA (reference sequence). The CDR3 extends over 13 amino acids. Trimming cost V 7 bases and J 4 bases; bases outside gene matches: 6.

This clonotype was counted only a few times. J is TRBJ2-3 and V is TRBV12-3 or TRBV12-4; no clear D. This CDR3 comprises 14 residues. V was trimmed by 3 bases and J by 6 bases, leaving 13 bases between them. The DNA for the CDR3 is TGTGCCAGCAGTTTGCTCCGTTCTTTGGATACGCAGTATTTT. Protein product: CASSLLRSLDTQYF.

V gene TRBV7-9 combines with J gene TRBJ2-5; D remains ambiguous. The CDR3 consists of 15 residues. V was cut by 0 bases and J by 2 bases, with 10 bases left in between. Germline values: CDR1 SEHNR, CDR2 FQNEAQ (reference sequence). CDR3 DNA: TGTGCCAGCAGCTTAGCGCGCGGCTATCAAGAGACCCAGTACTTC. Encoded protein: CASSLARGYQETQYF.

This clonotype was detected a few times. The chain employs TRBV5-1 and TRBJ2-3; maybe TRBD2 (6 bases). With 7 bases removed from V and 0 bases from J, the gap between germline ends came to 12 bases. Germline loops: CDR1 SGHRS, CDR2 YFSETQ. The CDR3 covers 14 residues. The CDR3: CASSRGTSTDTQYF. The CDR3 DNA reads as TGCGCCAGCTCTCGGGGGACGAGCACAGATACGCAGTATTTT. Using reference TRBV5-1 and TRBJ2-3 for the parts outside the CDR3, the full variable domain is KAGVTQTPRYLIKTRGQQVTLSCSPISGHRSVSWYQQTPGQGLQFLFEYFSETQRNKGNFPGRFSGRQFSNSRSEMNVSTLELGDSALYLCASSRGTSTDTQYFGPGTRLTVL.

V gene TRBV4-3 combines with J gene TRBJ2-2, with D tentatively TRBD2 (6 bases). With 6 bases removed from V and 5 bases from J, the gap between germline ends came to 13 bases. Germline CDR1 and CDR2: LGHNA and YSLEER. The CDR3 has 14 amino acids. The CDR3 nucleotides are TGCGCCAGCAGGATCATTGGGGGGACCGGGGAGCTGTTTTTT. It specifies CASRIIGGTGELFF.

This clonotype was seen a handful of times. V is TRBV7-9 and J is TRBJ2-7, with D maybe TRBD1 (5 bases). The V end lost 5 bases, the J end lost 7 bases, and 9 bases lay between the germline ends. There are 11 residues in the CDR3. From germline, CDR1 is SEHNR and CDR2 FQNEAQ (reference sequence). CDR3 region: CASSASGEQYV. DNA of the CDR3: TGTGCCAGCAGCGCGTCAGGGGAGCAGTACGTC.

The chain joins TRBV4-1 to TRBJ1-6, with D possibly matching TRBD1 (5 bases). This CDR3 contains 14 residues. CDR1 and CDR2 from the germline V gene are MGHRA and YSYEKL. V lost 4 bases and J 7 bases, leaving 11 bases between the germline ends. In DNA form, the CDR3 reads TGCGCCAGCAGCCCGCGACAGTCAAATTCACCCCTCCACTTT. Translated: CASSPRQSNSPLHF.

The CDR3 nucleotides are TGTGCCAGCAGCCAGGACCGGACTTTCCCAAACACTGAAGCTTTCTTT. Translating it yields CASSQDRTFPNTEAFF. The chain joins TRBV4-2 to TRBJ1-1; D ambiguous. The germline V gene has CDR1 LGHNA and CDR2 YNFKEQ. The CDR3 covers 16 residues. Trimming shortened V by 3 bases and J by 2 bases, and 16 bases separated the two germline ends.

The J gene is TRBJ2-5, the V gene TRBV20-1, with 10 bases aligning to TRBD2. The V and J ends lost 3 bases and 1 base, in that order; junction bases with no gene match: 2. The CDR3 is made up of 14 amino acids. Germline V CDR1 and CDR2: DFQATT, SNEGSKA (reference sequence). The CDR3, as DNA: TGCAGTGCTAGTAAGCGGGGGGGCCAAGAGACCCAGTACTTC. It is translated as CSASKRGGQETQYF.

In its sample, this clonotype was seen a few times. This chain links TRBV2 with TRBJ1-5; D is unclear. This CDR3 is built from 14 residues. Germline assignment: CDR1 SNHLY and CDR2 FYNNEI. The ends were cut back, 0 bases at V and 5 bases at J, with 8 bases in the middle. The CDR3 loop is CASSEATVDQPQHF. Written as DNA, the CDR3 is TGTGCCAGCAGTGAAGCGACGGTGGATCAGCCCCAGCATTTT.

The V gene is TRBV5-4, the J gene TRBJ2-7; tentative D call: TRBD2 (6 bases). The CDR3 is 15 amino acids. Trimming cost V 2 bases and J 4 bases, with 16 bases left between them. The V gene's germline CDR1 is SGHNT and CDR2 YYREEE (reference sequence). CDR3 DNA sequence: TGTGCCAGCAGCTTCGACCCGGCGGGGACTTACGAGCAGTACTTC. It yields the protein CASSFDPAGTYEQYF.

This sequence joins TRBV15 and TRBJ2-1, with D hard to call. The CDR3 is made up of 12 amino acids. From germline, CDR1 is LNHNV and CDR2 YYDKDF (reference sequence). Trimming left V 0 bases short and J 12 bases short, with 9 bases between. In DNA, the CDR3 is TGTGCCACCAGCAGAGATTGGACGGCGCAGTTCTTC. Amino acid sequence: CATSRDWTAQFF.

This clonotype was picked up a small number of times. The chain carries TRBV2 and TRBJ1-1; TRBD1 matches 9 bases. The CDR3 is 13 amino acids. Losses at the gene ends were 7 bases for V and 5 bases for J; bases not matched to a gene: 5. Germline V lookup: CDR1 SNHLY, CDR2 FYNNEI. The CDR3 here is CASIGQGRTEAFF. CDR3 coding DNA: TGTGCCAGCATCGGACAGGGGCGGACTGAAGCTTTCTTT. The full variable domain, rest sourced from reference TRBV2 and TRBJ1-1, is EPEVTQTPSHQVTQMGQEVILRCVPISNHLYFYWYRQILGQKVEFLVSFYNNEISEKSEIFDDQFSVERPDGSNFTLKIRSTKLEDSAMYFCASIGQGRTEAFFGQGTRLTVV.

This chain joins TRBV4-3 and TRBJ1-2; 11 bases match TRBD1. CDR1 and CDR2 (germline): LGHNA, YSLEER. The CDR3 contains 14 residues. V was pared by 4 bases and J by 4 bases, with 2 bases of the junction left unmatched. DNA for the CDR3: TGCGCCAGCAGCCGCGGACAGGGGGCCTATGGCTACACCTTC. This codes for CASSRGQGAYGYTF.

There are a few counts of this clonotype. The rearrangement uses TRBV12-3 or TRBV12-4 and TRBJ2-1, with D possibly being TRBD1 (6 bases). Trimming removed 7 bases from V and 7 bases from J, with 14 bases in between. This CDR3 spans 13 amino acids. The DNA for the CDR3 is TGTGCCAGCACCCGAATACAGGGAAATGAGCAGTTCTTC. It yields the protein CASTRIQGNEQFF.

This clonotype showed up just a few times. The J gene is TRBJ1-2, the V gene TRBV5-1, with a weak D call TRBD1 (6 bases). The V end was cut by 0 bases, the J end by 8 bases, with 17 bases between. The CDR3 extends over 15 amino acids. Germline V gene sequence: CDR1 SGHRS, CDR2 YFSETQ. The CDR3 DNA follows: TGCGCCAGCAGCTTGGTGTATTCAGGGGAAAGCGGCTACACCTTC. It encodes CASSLVYSGESGYTF.

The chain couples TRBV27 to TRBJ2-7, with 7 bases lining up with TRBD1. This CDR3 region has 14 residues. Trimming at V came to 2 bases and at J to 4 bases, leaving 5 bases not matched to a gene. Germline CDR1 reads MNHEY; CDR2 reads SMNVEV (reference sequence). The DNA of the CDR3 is TGTGCCAGCAGTTTAAGAACAGGGGCGTACGAGCAGTACTTC. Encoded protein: CASSLRTGAYEQYF.

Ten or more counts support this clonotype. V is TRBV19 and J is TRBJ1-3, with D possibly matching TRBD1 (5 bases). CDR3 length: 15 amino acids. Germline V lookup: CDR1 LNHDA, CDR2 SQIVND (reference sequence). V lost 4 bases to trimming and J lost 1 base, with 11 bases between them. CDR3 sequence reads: CASSTLDSSGNTIYF. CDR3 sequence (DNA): TGTGCCAGTAGTACACTCGACAGTTCTGGAAACACCATATATTTT.

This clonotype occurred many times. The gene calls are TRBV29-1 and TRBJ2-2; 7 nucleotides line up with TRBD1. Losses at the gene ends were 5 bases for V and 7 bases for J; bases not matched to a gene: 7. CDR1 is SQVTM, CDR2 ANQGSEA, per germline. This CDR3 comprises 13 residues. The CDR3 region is CSVPDRVSGELFF. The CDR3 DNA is TGCAGCGTTCCCGACAGGGTTAGCGGGGAGCTGTTTTTT.

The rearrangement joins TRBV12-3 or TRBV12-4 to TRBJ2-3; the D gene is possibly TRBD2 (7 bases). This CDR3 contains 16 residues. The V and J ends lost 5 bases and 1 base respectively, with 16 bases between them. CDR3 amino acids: CASSPGGGGRTDTQYF. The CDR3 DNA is TGTGCCAGCAGTCCCGGGGGCGGGGGCCGCACAGATACGCAGTATTTT.

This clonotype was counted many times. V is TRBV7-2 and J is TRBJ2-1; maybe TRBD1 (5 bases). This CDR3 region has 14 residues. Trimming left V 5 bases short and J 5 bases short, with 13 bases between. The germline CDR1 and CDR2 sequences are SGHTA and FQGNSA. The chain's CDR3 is CASSPWWGHNEQFF. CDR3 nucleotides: TGTGCCAGCAGCCCCTGGTGGGGCCACAATGAGCAGTTCTTC.

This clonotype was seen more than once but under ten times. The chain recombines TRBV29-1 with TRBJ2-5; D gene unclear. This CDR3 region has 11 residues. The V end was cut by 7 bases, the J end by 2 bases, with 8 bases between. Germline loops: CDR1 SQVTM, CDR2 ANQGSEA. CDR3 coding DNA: TGCAGCGGATCATTTCAAGAGACCCAGTACTTC. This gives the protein CSGSFQETQYF. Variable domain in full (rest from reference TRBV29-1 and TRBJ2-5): SAVISQKPSRDICQRGTSLTIQCQVDSQVTMMFWYRQQPGQSLTLIATANQGSEATYESGFVIDKFPISRPNLTFSTLTVSNMSPEDSSIYLCSGSFQETQYFGPGTRLLVL.